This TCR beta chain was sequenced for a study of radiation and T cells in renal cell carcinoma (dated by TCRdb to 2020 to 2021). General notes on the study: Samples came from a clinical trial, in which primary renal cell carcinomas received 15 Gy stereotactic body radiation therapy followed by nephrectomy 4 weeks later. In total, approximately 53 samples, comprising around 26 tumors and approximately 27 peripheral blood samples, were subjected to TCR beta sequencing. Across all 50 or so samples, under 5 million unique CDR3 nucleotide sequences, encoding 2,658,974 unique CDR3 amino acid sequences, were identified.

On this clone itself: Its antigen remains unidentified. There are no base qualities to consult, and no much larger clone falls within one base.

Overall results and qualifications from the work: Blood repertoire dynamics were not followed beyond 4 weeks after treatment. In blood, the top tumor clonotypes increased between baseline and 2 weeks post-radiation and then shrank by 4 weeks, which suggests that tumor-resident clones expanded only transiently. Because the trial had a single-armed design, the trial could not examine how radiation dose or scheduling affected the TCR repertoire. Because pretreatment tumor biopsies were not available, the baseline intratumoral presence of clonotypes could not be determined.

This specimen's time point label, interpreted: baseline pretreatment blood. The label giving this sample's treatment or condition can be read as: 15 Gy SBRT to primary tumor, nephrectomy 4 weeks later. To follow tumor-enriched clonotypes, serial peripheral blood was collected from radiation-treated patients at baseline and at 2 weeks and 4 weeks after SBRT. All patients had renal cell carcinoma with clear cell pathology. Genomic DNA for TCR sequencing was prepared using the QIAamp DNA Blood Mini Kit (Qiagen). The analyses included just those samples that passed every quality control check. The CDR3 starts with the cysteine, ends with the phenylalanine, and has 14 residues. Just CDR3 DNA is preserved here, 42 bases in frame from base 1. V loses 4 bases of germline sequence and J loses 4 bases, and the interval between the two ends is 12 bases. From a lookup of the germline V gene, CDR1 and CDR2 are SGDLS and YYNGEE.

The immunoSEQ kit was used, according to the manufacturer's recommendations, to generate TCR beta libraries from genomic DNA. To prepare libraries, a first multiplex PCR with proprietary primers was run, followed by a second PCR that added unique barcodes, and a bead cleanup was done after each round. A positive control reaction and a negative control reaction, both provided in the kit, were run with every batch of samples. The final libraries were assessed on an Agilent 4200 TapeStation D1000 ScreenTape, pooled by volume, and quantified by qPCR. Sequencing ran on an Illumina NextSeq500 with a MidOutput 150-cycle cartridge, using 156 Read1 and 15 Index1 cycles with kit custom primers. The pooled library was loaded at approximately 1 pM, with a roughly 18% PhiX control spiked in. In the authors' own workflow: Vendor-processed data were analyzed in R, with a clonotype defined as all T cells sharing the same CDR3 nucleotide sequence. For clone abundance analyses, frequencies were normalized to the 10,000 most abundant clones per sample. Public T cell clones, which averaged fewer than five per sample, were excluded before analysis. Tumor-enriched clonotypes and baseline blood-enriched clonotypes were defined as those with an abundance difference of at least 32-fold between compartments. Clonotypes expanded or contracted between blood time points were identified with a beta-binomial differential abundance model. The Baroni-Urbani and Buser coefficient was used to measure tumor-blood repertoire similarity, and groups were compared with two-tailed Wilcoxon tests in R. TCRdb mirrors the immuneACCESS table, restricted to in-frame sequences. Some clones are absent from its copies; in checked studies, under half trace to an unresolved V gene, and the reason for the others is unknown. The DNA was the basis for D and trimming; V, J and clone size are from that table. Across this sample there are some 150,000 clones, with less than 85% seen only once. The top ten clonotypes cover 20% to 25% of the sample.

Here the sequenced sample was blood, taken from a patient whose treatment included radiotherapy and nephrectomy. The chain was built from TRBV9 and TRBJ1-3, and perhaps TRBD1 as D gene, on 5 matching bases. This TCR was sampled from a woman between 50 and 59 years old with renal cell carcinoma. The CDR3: CASSIGHEGNTIYF. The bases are TGTGCCAGCAGCATCGGACATGAAGGAAACACCATATATTTT.